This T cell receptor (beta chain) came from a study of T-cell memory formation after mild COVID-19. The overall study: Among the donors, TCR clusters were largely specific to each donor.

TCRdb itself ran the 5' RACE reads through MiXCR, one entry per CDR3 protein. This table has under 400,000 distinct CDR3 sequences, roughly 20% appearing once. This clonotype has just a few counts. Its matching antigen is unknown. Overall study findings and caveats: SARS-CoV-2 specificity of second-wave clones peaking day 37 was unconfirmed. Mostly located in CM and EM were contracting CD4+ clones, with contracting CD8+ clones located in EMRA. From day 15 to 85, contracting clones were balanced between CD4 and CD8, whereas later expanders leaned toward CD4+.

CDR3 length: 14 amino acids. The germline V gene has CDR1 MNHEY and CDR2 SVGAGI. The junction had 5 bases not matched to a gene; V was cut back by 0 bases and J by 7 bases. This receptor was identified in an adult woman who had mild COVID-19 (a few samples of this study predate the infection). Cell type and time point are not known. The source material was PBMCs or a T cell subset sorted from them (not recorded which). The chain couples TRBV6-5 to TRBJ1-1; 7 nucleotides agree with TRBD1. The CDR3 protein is CASSYSGQAGEAFF. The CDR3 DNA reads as TGTGCCAGCAGTTACTCCGGACAGGCCGGTGAAGCTTTCTTT.